A selection of T cell receptor beta chains follows, all from one sample in a study of cytomegalovirus exposure and HLA in healthy donors. Here immunoSEQ multiplex PCR was the method, and the copy in TCRdb shows in-frame clones only, minus some. The sample yields roughly 98,000 clones, approximately 84% seen once. The sample was PBMCs. The receptors here all came from a man between 18 and 35 years old in good health and CMV-seropositive. CDR3s include the opening cysteine and the closing phenylalanine or tryptophan. A D gene is named only where the DNA matches it firmly. The size entry is marked missing in some rows and otherwise reads once, few, many or a size class.

clone size | D gene | J gene | V gene | CDR3 protein | CDR3 DNA
- | TRBD1 | TRBJ2-4 | TRBV7-9 | CASSLSGGSKNIQYF | TGTGCCAGCAGCTTATCAGGGGGCTCTAAAAACATTCAGTACTTC
- | TRBD1 | TRBJ1-2 | TRBV6-1 | CASSGSGQGAVQSYGYTF | TGTGCCAGCAGTGGCTCGGGACAGGGGGCGGTGCAGTCCTATGGCTACACCTTC
- | TRBD1 | TRBJ1-1 | TRBV9 | CASSVAEDRVQGPEAFF | TGTGCCAGCAGCGTAGCTGAGGACAGGGTCCAAGGACCTGAAGCTTTCTTT
- | TRBD1 | TRBJ2-2 | TRBV4-3 | CASSQDSGQGMLAGELFF | TGCGCCAGCAGCCAAGATTCGGGACAGGGGATGTTGGCCGGGGAGCTGTTTTTT
once | - | TRBJ2-2 | TRBV9 | CASSVAGGVTGELFF | TGTGCCAGCAGCGTAGCTGGGGGCGTCACCGGGGAGCTGTTTTTT
once | TRBD2 | TRBJ2-7 | TRBV4-1 | CASSQVSSGKGSYEQYF | TGCGCCAGCAGCCAAGTTTCTAGCGGGAAAGGGTCCTACGAGCAGTACTTC
- | TRBD2 | TRBJ2-3 | TRBV4-3 | CASSQGLAGARTDTQYF | TGCGCCAGCAGCCAAGGACTAGCGGGAGCCCGCACAGATACGCAGTATTTT
- | - | TRBJ2-1 | TRBV6-1 | CAASPQGISYNEQFF | TGTGCCGCCAGCCCCCAGGGGATCTCCTACAATGAGCAGTTCTTC
- | - | TRBJ1-4 | TRBV19 | CASSIGAEKLFF | TGTGCCAGTAGTATAGGGGCGGAAAAACTGTTTTTT
- | TRBD1 | TRBJ1-6 | TRBV10-3 | CAISESTRTGSSPLHF | TGTGCCATCAGTGAGTCGACGAGGACAGGGAGCTCACCCCTCCACTTT
- | - | TRBJ1-4 | TRBV28 | CASSPLDKSTNEKLFF | TGTGCCAGCAGTCCCCTTGACAAATCAACTAATGAAAAACTGTTTTTT
- | - | TRBJ2-7 | TRBV11-2 | CASTQMRFRSYEQYF | TGTGCCAGCACCCAGATGAGGTTTAGATCCTACGAGCAGTACTTC
- | - | TRBJ2-5 | TRBV5-1 | CASSLCSGVLETQYF | TGCGCCAGCAGCTTGTGCTCGGGGGTATTGGAGACCCAGTACTTC
- | - | TRBJ2-7 | TRBV28 | CASSLQYEQYF | TGTGCCAGCAGTCTACAGTACGAGCAGTACTTC
few | - | TRBJ1-1 | TRBV4-1 | CASSQNTGTYTEAFF | TGCGCCAGCAGCCAAAACACAGGGACATACACTGAAGCTTTCTTT
- | - | TRBJ2-7 | TRBV7-2 | CASSLERGEQYF | TGTGCCAGCAGCTTAGAACGGGGGGAGCAGTACTTC
few | TRBD2 | TRBJ2-7 | TRBV19 | CASSSSLAGAYEQYF | TGTGCCAGTAGTTCGTCACTAGCGGGAGCCTACGAGCAGTACTTC
- | TRBD2 | TRBJ2-5 | TRBV5-1 | CASRRLAGGRETQYF | TGCGCCAGCAGACGACTAGCGGGAGGTCGAGAGACCCAGTACTTC
- | - | TRBJ1-5 | TRBV19 | CASTRRLDSNQPQHF | TGTGCCAGTACTCGCAGGTTGGATAGCAATCAGCCCCAGCATTTT
once | TRBD1 | TRBJ2-7 | TRBV5-1 | CASSYTTGDYEQYF | TGCGCCAGCAGCTACACCACAGGGGACTACGAGCAGTACTTC
- | - | TRBJ2-1 | TRBV11-2 | CASSTQGPLYNEQFF | TGTGCCAGCAGCACTCAGGGGCCGCTATACAATGAGCAGTTCTTC
- | TRBD2 | TRBJ2-7 | TRBV27 | CASSLSSLAGVEQYF | TGTGCCAGCAGTTTATCGAGCCTAGCGGGAGTCGAGCAGTACTTC
once | TRBD2 | TRBJ2-1 | TRBV9 | CASSVGSGTYNEQFF | TGTGCCAGCAGCGTAGGTAGCGGGACGTACAATGAGCAGTTCTTC
- | - | TRBJ2-2 | TRBV27 | CASTSIPNTGELFF | TGTGCCAGTACTAGCATCCCGAACACCGGGGAGCTGTTTTTT
once | TRBD2 | TRBJ2-2 | TRBV5-5 | CASRPGLAGLTGELFF | TGTGCCAGCAGACCGGGACTAGCGGGACTCACCGGGGAGCTGTTTTTT
- | TRBD2 | TRBJ2-2 | TRBV4-3 | CASSQVPSGGAGELFF | TGCGCCAGCAGCCAAGTTCCTAGCGGGGGGGCCGGGGAGCTGTTTTTT
- | TRBD1 | TRBJ1-2 | TRBV27 | CASSREGTGPSTVHGYTF | TGTGCCAGCAGTAGGGAAGGGACAGGGCCAAGTACGGTCCATGGCTACACCTTC
- | TRBD1 | TRBJ1-1 | TRBV10-3 | CAIKTGGLNTEAFF | TGTGCCATCAAAACAGGGGGCTTGAACACTGAAGCTTTCTTT
few | - | TRBJ2-7 | TRBV7-8 | CASSQAQVHEQYF | TGTGCCAGCAGTCAAGCACAGGTACACGAGCAGTACTTC